One sample yielded the 28 T cell receptor beta chains listed below, sequenced in a study of STAT5B mutations in CD4+ large granular lymphocyte leukemia. Produced via immunoSEQ multiplex PCR; TCRdb's table is partial and in-frame only. Altogether around 48,000 clones are present, 70% being singletons, with the ten largest covering 1.5%. Sequencing used CD4+ T cells from blood buffy coats. The source is a human donor in good health.

This clone was observed once. The chain recombines TRBV5-1 with TRBJ2-7; 7 nucleotides line up with TRBD1. V dropped 8 bases and J dropped 3; count of bases not matched to a gene: 11. In germline, CDR1 is SGHRS, CDR2 YFSETQ. The CDR3 spans 14 residues. CDR3 region: CASSPGQSFYEQYF. The CDR3 nucleotides are TGCGCCAGTTCACCGGGACAGTCCTTCTACGAGCAGTACTTC.

CDR3 DNA: TGCGCCAGCAGCCAAGAGGCTAGCGGGTCCGGAGATACGCAGTATTTT. Protein product: CASSQEASGSGDTQYF. V is TRBV4-1 and J is TRBJ2-3; TRBD2 matches 8 bases. The CDR3 is 16 amino acids. After removal of 0 bases from V and 5 bases from J, the junction contained 7 bases not matched to a gene. Germline-derived CDR1 and CDR2 are MGHRA and YSYEKL.

This rearrangement joins TRBV6-1 to TRBJ1-5; TRBD1 is a possible D gene (6 bases). The length of the CDR3 is 17 residues. In germline, CDR1 is MNHNS, CDR2 SASEGT. V shed 0 bases and J shed 5 bases, with 17 bases lying between them. The CDR3 loop reads CASSEAGGLVYDQPQHF. In DNA, the CDR3 is TGTGCCAGCAGTGAAGCGGGGGGCTTGGTCTACGATCAGCCCCAGCATTTT.

V is TRBV7-9 and J is TRBJ1-3; no definite D call. This CDR3 region has 14 residues. Germline CDR1 and CDR2: SEHNR and FQNEAQ (reference sequence). V lost 5 bases and J lost 9, with 17 bases in between. CDR3 region: CASSPAGVPSTIYF. The CDR3, as DNA: TGTGCCAGCAGCCCAGCGGGCGTACCTAGCACCATATATTTT.

The chain combines TRBV5-1 with TRBJ2-2; TRBD2 matches at 14 bases. Germline CDR1 reads SGHRS; CDR2 reads YFSETQ. Unmatched junction bases numbered 4, after V lost 1 base and J lost 5 bases. This CDR3 region has 17 residues. The CDR3 sequence: CASSLKGLAGDTGELFF. In nucleotides, the CDR3 is TGCGCCAGCAGCTTGAAGGGACTAGCGGGGGATACCGGGGAGCTGTTTTTT.

The J gene is TRBJ1-2, the V gene TRBV14; D gene unclear. This CDR3 spans 16 amino acids. CDR1 SGHDN and CDR2 FVKESK come from the germline V gene. Trimming left V 0 bases short and J 4 bases short, with 15 bases between. The CDR3 DNA reads as TGTGCCAGCAGCCAAGATAGGCGAATACCCAGCTATGGCTACACCTTC. Translation gives CASSQDRRIPSYGYTF.

The chain joins TRBV7-3 to TRBJ2-3; D is possibly TRBD2 (6 bases). The germline gives CDR1 SGHTA, CDR2 FQGTGA. The CDR3 has 14 residues. The V and J ends lost 2 bases and 3 bases respectively, with 9 bases between them. The CDR3, as DNA: TGTGCCAGCAGCTTAGGCGGGGAGACAGATACGCAGTATTTT. Translation gives CASSLGGETDTQYF.

The chain has TRBV19 and TRBJ1-2; unclear D gene. The CDR3 covers 12 residues. Germline V gene data show CDR1 as LNHDA and CDR2 as SQIVND (reference sequence). V was pared by 3 bases and J by 8 bases, with 10 bases between. The CDR3 is CASSMKGLGYTF. CDR3 sequence (DNA): TGTGCCAGTAGTATGAAGGGTCTCGGCTACACCTTC.

The rearrangement joins TRBV6-1 to TRBJ1-5; 8 positions match TRBD1. The V gene's germline CDR1 is MNHNS and CDR2 SASEGT. The ends lost 6 bases at V and 2 bases at J; junction bases unmatched: 0. The CDR3 sequence is 13 residues long. Here the CDR3 DNA reads TGTGCCAGCAGGGGACAGGGCAATCAGCCCCAGCATTTT. Translated: CASRGQGNQPQHF.

This sequence joins TRBV5-4 and TRBJ1-6, with D possibly being TRBD1 (5 bases). The CDR3 is 15 residues long. The germline gives CDR1 SGHNT, CDR2 YYREEE (reference sequence). Trimming took off 2 bases at V and 9 bases at J, with 15 bases between the two ends. The CDR3 bases are TGTGCCAGCAGCTTCAGCGGGTTGAGGGGTTCACCCCTCCACTTT. Its protein product is CASSFSGLRGSPLHF.

V and J are TRBV7-6 and TRBJ1-5; TRBD1 matches at 9 bases. With V trimmed by 5 bases and J by 6 bases, 11 bases remained unmatched. Germline CDR1 and CDR2: SGHVS and FNYEAQ. This CDR3 has 16 residues. The CDR3 sequence is CASSPTDRGIPQPQHF. The CDR3 DNA sequence: TGTGCCAGCAGCCCTACCGACAGGGGGATTCCTCAGCCCCAGCATTTT.

The rearrangement joins TRBV10-3 to TRBJ1-1; D might be TRBD1 (6 bases). Between the trimmed V and J ends, which lost 10 bases and 1 base, there was a span of 13 bases. This CDR3 comprises 13 residues. The germline V gene encodes CDR1 ENHRY and CDR2 SYGVKD. The chain's CDR3 is CATRGGGNTEAFF. The CDR3 DNA is TGTGCCACCCGGGGAGGGGGGAACACTGAAGCTTTCTTT.

The CDR3 nucleotides are TGTGCCAGCAGTCTCACAGGGGGCTTTTACGAGCAGTACTTC. This translates into CASSLTGGFYEQYF. V gene TRBV28 combines with J gene TRBJ2-7, with 9 positions matching TRBD1. J gave up 4 bases and V 5 bases, and 6 bases lay outside the gene matches. This CDR3 has 14 residues. Per germline, CDR1 MDHEN and CDR2 SYDVKM.

The J gene is TRBJ2-5, the V gene TRBV7-9, with TRBD2 identical over 7 bases. The CDR3 totals 15 residues. The germline V gene encodes CDR1 SEHNR and CDR2 FQNEAQ (reference sequence). The V segment lost 5 bases and the J segment 5 bases; nucleotides outside the gene matches: 11. The CDR3, as DNA: TGTGCCAGCAGCCCTCCCGGCTTGGGGGGGGAGACCCAGTACTTC. It codes for CASSPPGLGGETQYF.

The chain joins TRBV10-3 to TRBJ1-5; 10 nucleotides agree with TRBD1. The CDR3 runs 15 residues. The trim removed 6 bases at V and 7 bases at J, leaving 9 bases unmatched. Germline V gives CDR1 ENHRY, CDR2 SYGVKD. CDR3: CAISAGTGAGQPQHF. DNA for the CDR3: TGTGCCATCAGCGCCGGGACAGGGGCAGGACAGCCCCAGCATTTT.

This chain uses TRBV18 with TRBJ2-1; a weak D match, TRBD1 (7 bases). The V gene lost 2 bases and the J gene lost 5 bases, with 13 bases spanning the gap. This CDR3 contains 15 residues. Looked up from germline, CDR1 is KGHSH and CDR2 is LQKENI. CDR3 residues: CASSPRTTGDNEQFF. The DNA for the CDR3 is TGTGCCAGCTCACCAAGGACTACAGGGGACAATGAGCAGTTCTTC.

This clone was counted a few times. Other DNA sequences of this sample code for an identical CDR3. The chain links TRBV19 to TRBJ1-5, with D perhaps TRBD1 (5 bases). The CDR3 loop spans 14 amino acids. Germline CDR1 is LNHDA and CDR2 is SQIVND (reference sequence). V was cut by 5 bases and J by 2 bases, with 10 bases left in between. The CDR3 is CASSPTGGNQPQHF. CDR3 nucleotide sequence: TGTGCCAGTAGTCCCACAGGCGGCAATCAGCCCCAGCATTTT.

The chain uses TRBV7-9 and TRBJ2-5; possibly TRBD1 or TRBD2 for D (5 bases each). CDR3 size: 13 residues. The germline CDR1 and CDR2 sequences are SEHNR and FQNEAQ (reference sequence). Trimming removed 1 base at V and 5 bases at J, with 8 bases between. The CDR3 loop reads CASSLGGPETQYF. The CDR3 DNA reads TGTGCCAGCAGCTTAGGGGGACCCGAGACCCAGTACTTC.

There are a few counts of this clone. The gene calls are TRBV6-6 and TRBJ2-2, with a possible D match to TRBD2 (5 bases). With 2 bases removed from V and 7 bases from J, the gap between germline ends came to 14 bases. The germline V gene encodes CDR1 MNHNY and CDR2 SVGAGI (reference sequence). The CDR3 extends over 15 amino acids. The CDR3 sequence: CASSYPGNRVGELFF. The CDR3 DNA follows: TGTGCCAGCAGTTACCCGGGGAATAGGGTCGGGGAGCTGTTTTTT.

The V call is TRBV5-5, the J call TRBJ2-5; D not certain. The CDR3 spans 13 residues. The germline gives CDR1 SGHKS, CDR2 YYEKEE (reference sequence). The V and J ends lost 0 bases and 7 bases respectively, with 10 bases between them. CDR3 DNA sequence: TGTGCCAGCAGCTTGGAGGGTATAGGGACCCAGTACTTC. It translates to CASSLEGIGTQYF.

The V call is TRBV7-2, the J call TRBJ1-2, with 10 bases that match TRBD1. The CDR3 extends over 15 amino acids. The germline CDR1 and CDR2 sequences are SGHTA and FQGNSA. The V gene end was trimmed by 1 base and the J gene end by 5 bases; junction bases not matched to a gene: 4. CDR3 bases: TGTGCCAGCAGCTTAGTATGGACAGGGGGGTATGGCTACACCTTC. Translation gives CASSLVWTGGYGYTF.

V gene TRBV18 combines with J gene TRBJ1-1; no definite D call. The germline gives CDR1 KGHSH, CDR2 LQKENI. V lost 1 base and J 5 bases, leaving 11 bases between the germline ends. The CDR3 has 14 residues. For the CDR3, the DNA is TGTGCCAGCTCACCACAGGGTTGGGAGACTGAAGCTTTCTTT. Translation gives CASSPQGWETEAFF.

This clone was recorded only once. V gene TRBV5-5 combines with J gene TRBJ1-3, with TRBD1 matching over 8 bases. The CDR3 loop spans 15 amino acids. Germline V CDR1 and CDR2: SGHKS, YYEKEE (reference sequence). V dropped 0 bases and J dropped 4; count of bases not matched to a gene: 3. Written as DNA, the CDR3 is TGTGCCAGCAGCTTGGTCCGGGACAGGGGAAACACCATATATTTT. The encoded protein is CASSLVRDRGNTIYF. Complete variable domain (other parts from reference TRBV5-5 and TRBJ1-3): DAGVTQSPTHLIKTRGQQVTLRCSPISGHKSVSWYQQVLGQGPQFIFQYYEKEERGRGNFPDRFSARQFPNYSSELNVNALLLGDSALYLCASSLVRDRGNTIYFGEGSWLTVV.

This clone came up a few times. This chain joins TRBV7-9 and TRBJ1-6; unclear D gene. Germline values: CDR1 SEHNR, CDR2 FQNEAQ (reference sequence). Between the trimmed V and J ends, which lost 1 base and 10 bases, there was a span of 14 bases. The CDR3 is made up of 15 amino acids. The CDR3 reads CASSLVGPVDSPLHF. As DNA, the CDR3 is TGTGCCAGCAGCTTAGTTGGCCCGGTGGACTCACCCCTCCACTTT. Combining the CDR3 with reference TRBV7-9 and TRBJ1-6 gives the whole variable domain DTGVSQNPRHKITKRGQNVTFRCDPISEHNRLYWYRQTLGQGPEFLTYFQNEAQLEKSRLLSDRFSAERPKGSFSTLEIQRTEQGDSAMYLCASSLVGPVDSPLHFGNGTRLTVT.

The V call is TRBV7-8, the J call TRBJ1-5, with unresolved D. The V gene's germline CDR1 is SGHVS and CDR2 FQNEAQ. V lost 2 bases and J 6 bases, leaving 14 bases between the germline ends. CDR3 length equals 15 residues. The CDR3 protein is CASSLSGSEGQPQHF. CDR3 sequence (DNA): TGTGCCAGCAGCTTATCGGGCAGTGAAGGTCAGCCCCAGCATTTT.

This clone came up once. V gene TRBV18 combines with J gene TRBJ2-3; D gene ambiguous. CDR1 is KGHSH and CDR2 is LQKENI in the germline V gene. The CDR3 length is 13 residues. Trimming removed 8 bases at V and 6 bases at J, with 15 bases between. This CDR3 is CASQLPGLDTQYF. Here the CDR3 DNA reads TGTGCCAGCCAACTTCCTGGGCTGGATACGCAGTATTTT.

This clone occurred a few times. The V call is TRBV5-1, the J call TRBJ1-1; 10 bases are a match to TRBD1. J was trimmed by 6 bases and V by 4 bases; bases with no gene match: 3. This CDR3 is 13 amino acids long. The V gene's germline CDR1 is SGHRS and CDR2 YFSETQ. CDR3 loop: CASSLGTGAEAFF. CDR3 DNA: TGCGCCAGCAGCCTCGGGACAGGGGCTGAAGCTTTCTTT.

In this sample, this clone turned up once. The rearrangement links TRBV28 to TRBJ2-5; 8 bases are a match to TRBD2. Germline-derived CDR1 and CDR2 are MDHEN and SYDVKM. The CDR3 is made up of 12 amino acids. Trimming took 3 bases from V and 7 from J; bases not matched to a gene: 1. The CDR3 sequence is CASSLAGGTQYF. As DNA, the CDR3 is TGTGCCAGCAGTTTGGCGGGGGGGACCCAGTACTTC.